These 24 T cell receptor beta chains were sequenced from one sample in a study of blood T cell repertoires in COVID-19. TCRdb keeps only in-frame clones here, not all; method: immunoSEQ multiplex PCR. The data show roughly 130,000 clones, about four fifths seen once. The sequenced material came from peripheral blood. All receptors derive from a man older than 75 with acute or convalescent COVID-19.

The CDR3 DNA follows: TGCGCCAGCAGCCGCGGGACAGGGGGTCCAGAGACCCAGTACTTC. Encoded protein: CASSRGTGGPETQYF. This chain connects TRBV4-3 to TRBJ2-5; TRBD1 matches at 11 bases. With 4 bases clipped from V and 4 bases from J, the junction kept 5 bases outside the gene matches. The length of the CDR3 is 15 residues. Germline-derived CDR1 and CDR2 are LGHNA and YSLEER.

The chain recombines TRBV11-2 with TRBJ2-7; 7 bases match TRBD1. The CDR3 has 18 residues. The V gene's germline CDR1 is SGHAT and CDR2 FQNNGV. The V gene end was trimmed by 3 bases and the J gene end by 5 bases; junction bases not matched to a gene: 19. This CDR3 is CASSFPRAGGALLDEQYF. CDR3 DNA: TGTGCCAGCAGCTTCCCCCGGGCAGGGGGTGCCCTCCTCGACGAGCAGTACTTC.

The rearrangement uses TRBV18 and TRBJ1-1; D remains unclear. The CDR3 totals 12 residues. V gave up 5 bases and J gave up 6 bases, with 10 bases separating them. CDR1 and CDR2 from the germline V gene are KGHSH and LQKENI. DNA for the CDR3: TGTGCCAGCTCATCCTCAGGCCCTGAAGCTTTCTTT. It codes for CASSSSGPEAFF.

The V and J genes are TRBV11-3 and TRBJ1-1, with D unclear. The CDR3 contains 13 residues. Germline CDR1 and CDR2: SGHNT and YENEEA. V shed 3 bases and J shed 1 base, with 6 bases lying between them. The CDR3 sequence: CASSFDKNTEAFF. CDR3 DNA sequence: TGTGCCAGCAGCTTCGACAAGAACACTGAAGCTTTCTTT. The complete variable domain, with remaining parts taken from reference TRBV11-3 and TRBJ1-1, reads EAGVVQSPRYKIIEKKQPVAFWCNPISGHNTLYWYLQNLGQGPELLIRYENEEAVDDSQLPKDRFSAERLKGVDSTLKIQPAELGDSAVYLCASSFDKNTEAFFGQGTRLTVV.

CDR3 residues: CASSQANQPQHF. The CDR3, as DNA: TGTGCCAGCAGCCAAGCGAATCAGCCCCAGCATTTT. This sequence joins TRBV14 and TRBJ1-5; D gene ambiguous. The V end was cut by 1 base, the J end by 4 bases, with 2 bases between. This CDR3 has 12 amino acids. The germline V gene encodes CDR1 SGHDN and CDR2 FVKESK.

The chain recombines TRBV5-6 with TRBJ2-7; possible D gene TRBD2, 7 bases. V lost 0 bases, J lost 7 bases, and 29 bases lay in between. Germline V CDR1 and CDR2: SGHDT, YYEEEE. This CDR3 contains 19 residues. The CDR3 reads CASSLGPAGGGGSVWEQYF. The CDR3 nucleotides are TGTGCCAGCAGCTTGGGCCCGGCCGGGGGCGGGGGATCGGTGTGGGAGCAGTACTTC. The full variable domain, completed using reference TRBV5-6 and TRBJ2-7, is DAGVTQSPTHLIKTRGQQVTLRCSPKSGHDTVSWYQQALGQGPQFIFQYYEEEERQRGNFPDRFSGHQFPNYSSELNVNALLLGDSALYLCASSLGPAGGGGSVWEQYFGPGTRLTVT.

V usage is TRBV3-1 (or the pseudogene TRBV3-2) and J usage is TRBJ1-2; 10 bases line up with TRBD1. Germline lookup yields CDR1 LGHDT and CDR2 YNNKEL (reference sequence). The CDR3 is 14 amino acids. V was pared by 4 bases and J by 4 bases, with 3 bases of the junction left unmatched. The CDR3 DNA reads TGTGCCAGCAGCCTAAGGACAGGGGGCTATGGCTACACCTTC. It codes for CASSLRTGGYGYTF.

The CDR3 nucleotides read TGTGCCAGCAGTTCAGGACTAGCGGGGGGGCCGGAGACCCAGTACTTC. Its protein product is CASSSGLAGGPETQYF. V is TRBV6-5 and J is TRBJ2-5, with 15 positions matching TRBD2. The CDR3 is made up of 16 amino acids. The germline V gene encodes CDR1 MNHEY and CDR2 SVGAGI. After removal of 4 bases from V and 5 bases from J, the junction contained 5 bases not matched to a gene.

The chain has TRBV7-2 and TRBJ1-1; TRBD1 aligns across 7 bases. Per the germline V gene, CDR1 is SGHTA and CDR2 is FQGNSA. This CDR3 is 14 amino acids long. With V trimmed by 4 bases and J by 4 bases, 6 bases remained unmatched. The CDR3 coding sequence is TGTGCCAGCAGCTCCCAGGGGGTTAGCACTGAAGCTTTCTTT. It translates to CASSSQGVSTEAFF. Full variable domain (rest looked up from reference TRBV7-2 and TRBJ1-1): GAGVSQSPSNKVTEKGKDVELRCDPISGHTALYWYRQSLGQGLEFLIYFQGNSAPDKSGLPSDRFSAERTGGSVSTLTIQRTQQEDSAVYLCASSSQGVSTEAFFGQGTRLTVV.

The chain is built from TRBV4-3 and TRBJ1-6; no definite D call. V was pared by 0 bases and J by 8 bases, with 14 bases between. Germline loops: CDR1 LGHNA, CDR2 YSLEER. The CDR3 extends over 16 amino acids. CDR3 loop: CASSQDPRASDSPLHF. The CDR3 nucleotides read TGCGCCAGCAGCCAAGATCCGAGGGCGTCGGATTCACCCCTCCACTTT.

V and J are TRBV7-8 and TRBJ1-5; 8 nucleotides line up with TRBD1. Trimming removed 5 bases from V and 4 bases from J; junction bases left unmatched: 7. The germline CDR1 and CDR2 sequences are SGHVS and FQNEAQ. CDR3 length: 15 residues. The chain's CDR3 is CASSLQTGENQPQHF. The CDR3 nucleotides are TGTGCCAGCAGCCTGCAGACAGGGGAGAATCAGCCCCAGCATTTT. The variable domain in full, completed from reference TRBV7-8 and TRBJ1-5, reads GAGVSQSPRYKVAKRGQDVALRCDPISGHVSLFWYQQALGQGPEFLTYFQNEAQLDKSGLPSDRFFAERPEGSVSTLKIQRTQQEDSAVYLCASSLQTGENQPQHFGDGTRLSIL.

V and J are TRBV3-1 (or the pseudogene TRBV3-2) and TRBJ2-5, with 9 bases aligning to TRBD2. Germline-derived CDR1 and CDR2 are LGHDT and YNNKEL (reference sequence). The trim removed 3 bases at V and 4 bases at J, leaving 9 bases unmatched. The CDR3 has 16 amino acids. CDR3 sequence (DNA): TGTGCCAGCAGCCACAAAAGTGGGGGACTAGCAGAGACCCAGTACTTC. Translation gives CASSHKSGGLAETQYF.

This clone has only one observation. V and J are TRBV2 and TRBJ2-7; 9 nucleotides line up with TRBD1. Germline CDR1 reads SNHLY; CDR2 reads FYNNEI. Trimming cost V 5 bases and J 5 bases; bases outside gene matches: 7. The CDR3 is 14 amino acids. The CDR3 protein is CASSPGQGGHEQYF. CDR3 in DNA: TGTGCCAGCAGTCCGGGACAGGGAGGCCACGAGCAGTACTTC.

V and J are TRBV18 and TRBJ1-1, with a possible D match to TRBD1 (6 bases). Trimming left V 2 bases short and J 1 base short, with 11 bases between. CDR3 size: 15 residues. CDR1 and CDR2 from the germline V gene are KGHSH and LQKENI. In nucleotides, the CDR3 is TGTGCCAGCTCACCAAAGGTGGGACAGAACACTGAAGCTTTCTTT. The encoded protein is CASSPKVGQNTEAFF.

The chain couples TRBV7-2 to TRBJ2-1; a possible D gene is TRBD2 (7 bases). The CDR3 covers 13 residues. V lost 5 bases, J lost 5 bases, and 10 bases lay in between. Germline V CDR1 and CDR2: SGHTA, FQGNSA. The CDR3 DNA reads TGTGCCAGCAGCGTCGGGGGGCACAATGAGCAGTTCTTC. It translates to CASSVGGHNEQFF.

This clone was counted many times. The rearrangement links TRBV5-1 to TRBJ2-3; 8 nucleotides match TRBD2. Per the germline V gene, CDR1 is SGHRS and CDR2 is YFSETQ. The CDR3 is 19 residues long. With V trimmed by 3 bases and J by 1 base, 16 bases remained unmatched. CDR3 protein: CASSSESGTSPRGTDTQYF. DNA for the CDR3: TGCGCCAGCAGCTCGGAATCCGGGACTAGTCCGAGGGGCACAGATACGCAGTATTTT.

The rearrangement links TRBV19 to TRBJ1-2; D ambiguous. The CDR3 has 15 amino acids. Germline loops: CDR1 LNHDA, CDR2 SQIVND (reference sequence). The V end lost 6 bases, the J end lost 3 bases, and 17 bases lay between the germline ends. The CDR3 sequence: CASSKTKSGDYGYTF. The CDR3 bases are TGTGCCAGTAGCAAGACTAAATCCGGGGACTATGGCTACACCTTC.

A few counts support this clone. This rearrangement joins TRBV7-2 to TRBJ2-3; D gene ambiguous. CDR1 SGHTA and CDR2 FQGNSA come from the germline V gene. The CDR3 runs 13 residues. V lost 1 base to trimming and J lost 5 bases, with 7 bases between them. The CDR3 DNA follows: TGTGCCAGCAGCTTAGGGAGAATAGATACGCAGTATTTT. Encoded protein: CASSLGRIDTQYF.

This clone was picked up a small number of times. The chain combines TRBV29-1 with TRBJ2-7; TRBD1 matches 10 bases. V was clipped by 6 bases and J by 5 bases; unmatched bases: 7. The CDR3 is 13 amino acids. Germline V CDR1 and CDR2: SQVTM, ANQGSEA. The CDR3 region is CSVPGTGVDEQYF. The CDR3 coding sequence is TGCAGCGTGCCCGGGACAGGGGTGGACGAGCAGTACTTC.

In the case of this clone: One end of the junction is discordant with germline, which a read error may explain. Other DNA sequences in the sample encode the same CDR3. This chain joins TRBV6-2 or TRBV6-3 and TRBJ2-7; TRBD2 matches at 12 bases. Germline CDR1 is MNHEY and CDR2 is SVGEGT. This CDR3 has 18 residues. The DNA of the CDR3 is TGCGCCAGCAGTTCAATGCTAGCGGGGGGGCGTTTCTCCTACGAGCAGTACTTC. This gives the protein CASSSMLAGGRFSYEQYF.

This clone has a handful of counts. The chain joins TRBV12-3 or TRBV12-4 to TRBJ1-1; unclear D gene. The CDR3 contains 11 residues. With 2 bases removed from V and 11 bases from J, the gap between germline ends came to 9 bases. The CDR3 protein is CASSLQVEAFF. In nucleotides, the CDR3 is TGTGCCAGCAGTTTACAGGTAGAGGCTTTCTTT.

V is TRBV5-1 and J is TRBJ1-4; the D gene is possibly TRBD1 (5 bases). Per germline, CDR1 SGHRS and CDR2 YFSETQ. The ends were cut back, 4 bases at V and 5 bases at J, with 21 bases in the middle. The CDR3 covers 17 residues. This CDR3 is CASSPPGGAVNNEKLFF. In nucleotides, the CDR3 is TGCGCCAGCAGCCCGCCGGGTGGGGCTGTTAACAATGAAAAACTGTTTTTT.

About this clone: The junction differs from germline at one of its ends, possibly a read error. Other DNA sequences from this sample encode an identical CDR3 as well. The rearrangement joins TRBV30 to TRBJ1-3; D is unclear. The germline V gene encodes CDR1 GTSNPN and CDR2 SVGIG (reference sequence). The length of the CDR3 is 14 residues. CDR3 in DNA: TGTGCTTGGAGACCGCGGAGTTTCGGAAACACCATATATTTT. This codes for CAWRPRSFGNTIYF.

The genes are TRBV5-6 and TRBJ2-5, with 8 positions matching TRBD1. CDR3 length: 14 amino acids. After removal of 0 bases from V and 5 bases from J, the junction contained 3 bases not matched to a gene. Germline lookup yields CDR1 SGHDT and CDR2 YYEEEE. The CDR3 DNA is TGTGCCAGCAGCTTGGCAGGGGGCCTGGAGACCCAGTACTTC. Protein: CASSLAGGLETQYF.